The rows below give T cell receptor beta chains drawn from one sample of a study of blood T cell repertoires in COVID-19. Clones were sequenced by immunoSEQ multiplex PCR, and TCRdb holds only the in-frame ones, with some missing. This table holds about 140,000 clones, over 70% found once. The sequencing input was peripheral blood. Source of these receptors: a man in his sixties with active or convalescent COVID-19. Each CDR3 is given with its conserved first and last residue. Each record gives: J gene, V gene, clone size, D gene, CDR3 DNA, CDR3 protein. A D gene is named only where the DNA matches it firmly. The size field is filled for only some rows; it gives once, few, many or a size class.

TRBJ2-3,TRBV6-5,.,.,TGTGCCACCAACCTAGCTCTGGGCACAGATACGCAGTATTTT,CATNLALGTDTQYF
TRBJ2-7,TRBV11-2,.,TRBD2,TGTGCCAGCAGTGAGCGGGGGATCTACGAGCAGTACTTC,CASSERGIYEQYF
TRBJ1-1,TRBV2,.,TRBD1,TGTGCCAGCGGGGACAGTGGAAACACTGAAGCTTTCTTT,CASGDSGNTEAFF
TRBJ2-3,TRBV3-1/TRBV3-2,.,TRBD2,TGTGCCAGCACCCAAGGGACTAGCGGGAGGCTGAATACGCAGTATTTT,CASTQGTSGRLNTQYF
TRBJ1-2,TRBV27,.,.,TGTGCCAGCAGAGGGGACATCGACTATGGCTACACCTTC,CASRGDIDYGYTF
TRBJ1-5,TRBV6-5,.,.,TGTGCCAGCAGTTACGGGGGAGGGGGTCAGCCCCAGCATTTT,CASSYGGGGQPQHF
TRBJ2-3,TRBV29-1,.,TRBD2,TGCAGCGTAGCGACTAGCGGGGGGGGATCAGATACGCAGTATTTT,CSVATSGGGSDTQYF
TRBJ2-7,TRBV7-8,.,TRBD2,TGTGCCAGCAGCTTATTTACTAGCGGACCCTACGAGCAGTACTTC,CASSLFTSGPYEQYF
TRBJ1-5,TRBV6-5,once,TRBD1,TGTGCCAGCCAAAGGACAGGGGGCTATCAGCCCCAGCATTTT,CASQRTGGYQPQHF
TRBJ1-4,TRBV6-5,.,TRBD1,TGTGCCAGCAGTTTGGACAGGGTTAGGGAAAAACTGTTTTTT,CASSLDRVREKLFF
TRBJ2-7,TRBV11-3,.,.,TGTGCCAGCAGCTACGCTAGGGGGACCTCCTACGAGCAGTACTTC,CASSYARGTSYEQYF
TRBJ2-3,TRBV28,.,.,TGTGCCAGCAGTTCTCAGGGGCCCCGACCCCAAGGTACGCAGTATTTT,CASSSQGPRPQGTQYF
TRBJ1-5,TRBV7-2,.,TRBD1,TGTGCCAGCAGCTTAGTTGGGACAGGGAGTCAGCCCCAGCATTTT,CASSLVGTGSQPQHF
TRBJ2-7,TRBV6-1,.,.,TGTGCCAGCAGTGAAAGTCTGGGACTCTCCTACGAGCAGTACTTC,CASSESLGLSYEQYF
TRBJ2-4,TRBV24-1,.,TRBD1,TGTGCCACCAGTAGGGTGACAGGGGCTTCATGTAAAAACATTCAGTACTTC,CATSRVTGASCKNIQYF
TRBJ1-1,TRBV19,.,.,TGTGCCAGTAGTATAGGGGCGGGGAACACTGAAGCTTTCTTT,CASSIGAGNTEAFF
TRBJ1-1,TRBV2,.,.,TGTGCCAGCAGTAAAGAACTTCGGACTGAAGCTTTCTTT,CASSKELRTEAFF
TRBJ2-5,TRBV5-1,few,.,TGCGCCACCTCGATTAACTTCTCCGAGACCCAGTACTTC,CATSINFSETQYF
TRBJ2-1,TRBV6-5,.,TRBD1,TGTGCCAGCAGGCGACAGGGATTAGGGTACAATGAGCAGTTCTTC,CASRRQGLGYNEQFF
TRBJ2-1,TRBV14,.,TRBD2,TGTGCCAGCAGCCGGATGACTAGCGCCGAGCAGGGGAATGAGCAGTTCTTC,CASSRMTSAEQGNEQFF
TRBJ2-7,TRBV18,.,.,TGTGCCAGCTCCCCCGACAGGATTAGCTCCTACGAGCAGTACTTC,CASSPDRISSYEQYF
TRBJ1-5,TRBV28,.,.,TGTGCCAGCAGTTTAGGGGCATCATATCAGCCCCAGCATTTT,CASSLGASYQPQHF
TRBJ1-5,TRBV9,.,TRBD1,TGTGCCAGCAGCGTAGGGGACAGGGGGGAACAGCCCCAGCATTTT,CASSVGDRGEQPQHF
TRBJ2-7,TRBV14,.,.,TGTGCCAGCAGCCTCCCGAGAACAGTTTTGGTCTTC,CASSLPRTVLVF
TRBJ1-2,TRBV20-1,.,.,TGCAGTGCTGGGAGGGGTGGCTACACCTTC,CSAGRGGYTF
TRBJ1-2,TRBV19,once,TRBD1,TGTGCCAGCCATAACAGGGGGATTCTCTATGGCTACACCTTC,CASHNRGILYGYTF
TRBJ1-5,TRBV7-2,.,.,TGTGCCAGCAGCGATAGGACGTCGGACAAGGGCGGATTTGAGCCCCAGCATTTT,CASSDRTSDKGGFEPQHF
TRBJ2-1,TRBV6-6,.,TRBD2,TGTGCCAGCAGTTACCCCGGGACTAGCAGTTACAATGAGCAGTTCTTC,CASSYPGTSSYNEQFF
TRBJ2-2,TRBV19,.,.,TGTGCCAGTATGACGGCAGGGAACACCGGGGAGCTGTTTTTT,CASMTAGNTGELFF
TRBJ2-6,TRBV7-2,.,.,TGTGCCAGCAGCTCTCTGCCGGGGATTTCCTCTGGGGCCAACGTCCTGACTTTC,CASSSLPGISSGANVLTF
TRBJ2-5,TRBV10-2,.,TRBD2,TGCGCCAGCAGTTATATGCGGTTGGGGAGGGACCAAGAGACCCAGTACTTC,CASSYMRLGRDQETQYF
TRBJ1-3,TRBV6-5,.,.,TGTGCCAGCAGTTACTGGCCCTCGGGAAACACCATATATTTT,CASSYWPSGNTIYF
TRBJ1-5,TRBV24-1,.,TRBD1,TGTGCCACCAGCGCCGGGACAGGGGGCTATAGCAATCAGCCCCAGCATTTT,CATSAGTGGYSNQPQHF
TRBJ2-2,TRBV9,few,.,TGTGCCAGCAGCGTAGGTGTGCTAGATGACACCGGGGAGCTGTTTTTT,CASSVGVLDDTGELFF
TRBJ1-5,TRBV3-1/TRBV3-2,.,TRBD1,TGTGCCAGCAGCCCCCACAGGGGGTATAATCAGCCCCAGCATTTT,CASSPHRGYNQPQHF